A selection of T cell receptor beta chains follows, all from one sample in a study of beta chain features in type 1 diabetes. Libraries were prepared by immunoSEQ multiplex PCR; TCRdb keeps only in-frame clonotypes and omits some of them. The sample lists some 190,000 clones, about 7.9% occurring once. The sample was central memory CD4+ T cells from blood. The receptors shown here come from a man aged 18 to 29 with type 1 diabetes. Both conserved end residues are part of each CDR3. D genes are given only for firm matches. A clone size is listed for some rows: how often the clone was seen (once, few, many), or a class if it is expanded.

TRBJ2-1 TRBV7-9 TRBD2 few CASSLRGSPDNEQFF TGTGCCAGCAGCCTCCGCGGGAGTCCTGACAATGAGCAGTTCTTC
TRBJ1-2 TRBV18 NA NA CASQGSGYGYTF TGTGCCAGTCAGGGGTCGGGCTATGGCTACACCTTC
TRBJ2-1 TRBV19 TRBD2 few CASSMASGSLGEQFF TGTGCCAGTAGTATGGCTAGCGGGAGTCTCGGTGAGCAGTTCTTC
TRBJ2-4 TRBV6-5 TRBD1 few CASSRQGNIQYF TGTGCCAGCAGCCGACAGGGTAACATTCAGTACTTC
TRBJ2-7 TRBV7-9 NA few CASSPAASYEQYF TGTGCCAGCAGCCCAGCGGCCTCCTACGAGCAGTACTTC
TRBJ2-5 TRBV5-1 NA many CASSAAGGLQETQYF TGCGCCAGCAGCGCGGCTGGGGGCTTGCAAGAGACCCAGTACTTC
TRBJ2-6 TRBV19 NA few CASHFQAGANVLTF TGTGCCAGTCACTTCCAAGCTGGGGCCAACGTCCTGACTTTC
TRBJ2-2 TRBV5-1 NA few CASSLASGTGELFF TGCGCCAGCAGCTTGGCTTCGGGCACCGGGGAGCTGTTTTTT
TRBJ2-1 TRBV28 NA few CASKQGGNEQFF TGTGCCAGCAAGCAGGGCGGAAATGAGCAGTTCTTC
TRBJ2-3 TRBV5-4 TRBD2 many CASSGMTSGADTQYF TGTGCCAGCAGCGGCATGACTAGCGGAGCAGATACGCAGTATTTT
TRBJ2-7 TRBV28 TRBD1 NA CASEFRQGLSYEQYF TGTGCCAGCGAATTCAGACAGGGGCTCTCCTACGAGCAGTACTTC
TRBJ1-5 TRBV30 NA few CAWSSGLNQPQHF TGTGCCTGGAGTTCAGGGTTGAATCAGCCCCAGCATTTT
TRBJ2-5 TRBV27 NA NA CASGDPWDNQETQYF TGTGCCAGCGGCGACCCCTGGGACAACCAAGAGACCCAGTACTTC
TRBJ2-1 TRBV10-3 NA NA CAISLQDEQFF TGTGCCATCAGTTTGCAGGATGAGCAGTTCTTC
TRBJ2-4 TRBV6-1 TRBD2 many CASSEWTSGRFGKNIQYF TGTGCCAGCAGTGAATGGACTAGCGGGAGGTTTGGCAAAAACATTCAGTACTTC
TRBJ2-7 TRBV28 NA few CASSFPPTYEQYF TGTGCCAGCAGTTTCCCCCCCACATACGAGCAGTACTTC
TRBJ2-1 TRBV6-5 NA few CASHRRASVYNEQFF TGTGCCAGTCACAGGAGGGCTAGCGTGTACAATGAGCAGTTCTTC
TRBJ2-7 TRBV28 TRBD2 few CASSLGGGSYEQYF TGTGCCAGCAGTTTGGGGGGAGGGTCCTACGAGCAGTACTTC
TRBJ2-5 TRBV5-1 NA NA CASSNGAEETQYF TGCGCCAGCAGCAATGGTGCAGAAGAGACCCAGTACTTC
TRBJ1-6 TRBV2 TRBD1 few CASGGTAIHSPLHF TGTGCCAGCGGCGGGACAGCGATCCATTCACCCCTCCACTTT
TRBJ1-1 TRBV6-6 NA NA CASRGGGERGNTEAFF TGTGCCAGCAGAGGGGGTGGGGAGCGGGGGAACACTGAAGCTTTCTTT
TRBJ1-6 TRBV2 NA NA CASSDRGGNSPLHF TGTGCCAGCAGTGATCGGGGGGGAAATTCACCCCTCCACTTT
TRBJ2-5 TRBV29-1 TRBD2 NA CSVGLAGGPLETQYF TGCAGCGTGGGACTAGCGGGGGGGCCCCTGGAGACCCAGTACTTC
TRBJ2-5 TRBV11-2 TRBD2 few CASSSQSRLAGVRETQYF TGTGCCAGCAGCTCACAAAGCCGACTAGCGGGAGTCAGAGAGACCCAGTACTTC
TRBJ2-1 TRBV7-2 NA few CASSPTRRTEQFF TGTGCCAGCAGCCCGACTAGGAGGACCGAGCAGTTCTTC
TRBJ2-7 TRBV20-1 NA NA CSATPTYEQYF TGCAGTGCTACCCCAACCTACGAGCAGTACTTC
TRBJ1-4 TRBV25-1 NA few CASSEGASGRGEKLFF TGTGCCAGCAGTGAAGGAGCCTCAGGACGGGGTGAAAAACTGTTTTTT
TRBJ1-2 TRBV5-6 TRBD1 few CASSLGQGGGYTF TGTGCCAGCAGCCTGGGACAGGGAGGCGGCTACACCTTC
TRBJ1-6 TRBV28 NA NA CASSSTGDNSPLHF TGTGCCAGCAGTTCGACAGGTGATAATTCACCCCTCCACTTT
TRBJ2-1 TRBV30 TRBD2 few CAWSVKAGYGNEQFF TGTGCCTGGAGTGTAAAAGCGGGGTATGGGAATGAGCAGTTCTTC
TRBJ2-1 TRBV6-4 NA NA CASSTIYGGEQFF TGTGCCAGCAGTACGATCTACGGGGGTGAGCAGTTCTTC
TRBJ1-1 TRBV6-6 NA NA CASSYSEGISEAFF TGTGCCAGCAGTTACTCGGAGGGTATCTCTGAAGCTTTCTTT
TRBJ1-5 TRBV28 TRBD1 NA CASTSGQSNQPQHF TGTGCCAGCACCTCGGGACAGTCTAATCAGCCCCAGCATTTT
TRBJ2-1 TRBV10-3 NA many CAISRDSSYNEQFF TGTGCCATCAGTAGAGACTCCTCCTACAATGAGCAGTTCTTC
TRBJ2-2 TRBV7-9 NA NA CASSLEGPNTGELFF TGTGCCAGCAGCTTAGAGGGGCCGAACACCGGGGAGCTGTTTTTT
TRBJ2-2 TRBV16 NA few CASSQGRRANTGELFF TGTGCCAGCAGCCAAGGCCGACGGGCGAACACCGGGGAGCTGTTTTTT
TRBJ1-2 TRBV30 TRBD1 NA CAWSTGTGLGYTF TGTGCCTGGAGTACCGGGACAGGGCTGGGCTACACCTTC
TRBJ1-1 TRBV7-9 NA NA CASSPAGGLVTEAFF TGTGCCAGCAGCCCCGCTGGAGGGCTAGTCACTGAAGCTTTCTTT
TRBJ1-1 TRBV5-1 NA NA CASSLELYGGAEAFF TGCGCCAGCAGCTTGGAATTATATGGGGGGGCTGAAGCTTTCTTT
TRBJ2-2 TRBV5-4 TRBD1 few CASSLALTGGGGELFF TGTGCCAGCAGCTTGGCCTTAACAGGGGGTGGCGGGGAGCTGTTTTTT
TRBJ2-1 TRBV28 NA few CASRLSYNEQFF TGTGCCAGCCGACTCTCCTACAATGAGCAGTTCTTC
TRBJ2-1 TRBV6-5 NA NA CASSYQGYEQFF TGTGCCAGCAGTTACCAGGGGTATGAGCAGTTCTTC
TRBJ2-3 TRBV14 TRBD2 few CASSQDPGGSTDTQYF TGTGCCAGCAGCCAAGATCCCGGGGGGAGCACAGATACGCAGTATTTT
TRBJ2-4 TRBV28 NA NA CASSFQGTKNIQYF TGTGCCAGCAGTTTTCAGGGGACCAAAAACATTCAGTACTTC
TRBJ1-2 TRBV10-2 NA NA CASSLTAVLKGYTF TGCGCCAGCAGTCTTACAGCGGTCCTGAAAGGCTACACCTTC
TRBJ1-5 TRBV7-9 TRBD1 few CASSAGTDNQPQHF TGTGCCAGCAGCGCCGGGACAGACAATCAGCCCCAGCATTTT
TRBJ1-1 TRBV4-3 NA NA CASSQVGFAGDVNTEAFF TGCGCCAGCAGCCAAGTAGGATTTGCAGGGGACGTGAACACTGAAGCTTTCTTT
TRBJ2-1 TRBV6-6 TRBD1 few CASGTGAHNEQFF TGTGCCAGCGGGACAGGGGCGCACAATGAGCAGTTCTTC
TRBJ2-3 TRBV5-1 NA NA CASSLLGLTGPLTDTQYF TGCGCCAGCAGCTTGTTAGGCTTGACAGGTCCTCTCACAGATACGCAGTATTTT
TRBJ1-2 TRBV7-8 NA few CASSPGGGRYTF TGTGCCAGCAGCCCCGGGGGGGGGCGCTACACCTTC
TRBJ2-1 TRBV2 NA few CASSQQGSEGNEQFF TGTGCCAGCAGTCAACAGGGCTCTGAGGGCAATGAGCAGTTCTTC
TRBJ1-5 TRBV30 NA few CAWTRGGEVSQPQHF TGTGCCTGGACCCGAGGGGGGGAGGTGAGTCAGCCCCAGCATTTT
TRBJ2-5 TRBV5-6 TRBD1 few CASSLEGQQETQYF TGTGCCAGCAGCTTGGAGGGACAGCAAGAGACCCAGTACTTC
TRBJ1-1 TRBV9 NA few CASSANRDMNTEAFF TGTGCCAGCAGCGCCAACAGGGATATGAACACTGAAGCTTTCTTT